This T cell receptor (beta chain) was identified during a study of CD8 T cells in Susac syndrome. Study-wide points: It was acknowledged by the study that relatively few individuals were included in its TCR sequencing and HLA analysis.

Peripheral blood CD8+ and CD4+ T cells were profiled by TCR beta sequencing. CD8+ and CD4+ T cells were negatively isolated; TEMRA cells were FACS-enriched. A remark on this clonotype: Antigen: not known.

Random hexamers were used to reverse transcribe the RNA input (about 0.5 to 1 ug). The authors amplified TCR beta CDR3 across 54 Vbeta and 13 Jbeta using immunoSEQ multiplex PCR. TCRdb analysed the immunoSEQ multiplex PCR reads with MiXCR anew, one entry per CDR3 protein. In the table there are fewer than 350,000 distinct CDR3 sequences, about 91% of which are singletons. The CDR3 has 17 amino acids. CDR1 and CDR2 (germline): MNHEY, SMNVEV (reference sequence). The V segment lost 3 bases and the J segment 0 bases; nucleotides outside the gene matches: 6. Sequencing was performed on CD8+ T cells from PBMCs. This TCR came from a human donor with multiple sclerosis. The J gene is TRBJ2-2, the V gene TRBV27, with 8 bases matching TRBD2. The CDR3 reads CASSFRGLAANTGELFF. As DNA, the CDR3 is TGTGCCAGCAGTTTCCGTGGACTAGCAGCGAACACCGGGGAGCTGTTTTTT.